This TCR beta chain was captured in a study of blood T cell repertoires in COVID-19. Study as a whole: Researchers got acute and convalescent COVID-19 samples from the United States, Italy and Spain. In each case, the material was cDNA or gDNA derived from T cells, B-cell-depleted T cells, or PBMCs.

Everyone who took part was 18 to 89 years old, and they came from over 20 US areas. Cohort 3 recovered donors had two negative PCRs, clearance, or symptom resolution. Assay used: immunoSEQ multiplex PCR; TCRdb lists only in-frame clones, some missing. The data contain 150,000 to 200,000 clones, about 90% of them singletons. In germline, CDR1 is SGHKS, CDR2 YYEKEE (reference sequence). The CDR3 sequence is 14 residues long. The V and J ends lost 1 base and 2 bases respectively, with 8 bases between them. This clonotype originated in a woman aged 18 to 35 who had recovered from COVID-19. V is TRBV5-5 and J is TRBJ2-3; D remains ambiguous. The sequencing sample was made of PBMCs or T cells enriched from blood (not recorded which). The CDR3 DNA follows: TGTGCCAGCAGCTTGCGGTGGGCCACAGATACGCAGTATTTT. Its translation: CASSLRWATDTQYF. Full variable domain (remainder filled in from reference TRBV5-5 and TRBJ2-3): DAGVTQSPTHLIKTRGQQVTLRCSPISGHKSVSWYQQVLGQGPQFIFQYYEKEERGRGNFPDRFSARQFPNYSSELNVNALLLGDSALYLCASSLRWATDTQYFGPGTRLTVL.